The following is a T cell receptor beta chain sequence with its context. The antigen is undetermined. This sample was included in a study of cytotoxic CD8 clonotypes in ibrutinib-treated CLL. About the study: Among the patients, fewer than twelve presented as relapsed/refractory and roughly 15 as treatment-naive; 17 to 18 showed unmutated IGHV. An average of approximately 260,000 productive templates and approximately 91,000 productive rearrangements was obtained per sample.

Clones were sequenced by immunoSEQ multiplex PCR, and TCRdb holds only the in-frame ones, with some missing. The sample consists of 150,000 or so clones, 79% of them appearing once. The V gene's germline CDR1 is SQVTM and CDR2 ANQGSEA. CDR3 length: 13 residues. V lost 6 bases and J 0 bases, leaving 11 bases between the germline ends. Overall study findings and caveats: There were few public clonotypes, and on treatment they contracted or stayed stable. Sustained-remission and progressing patients diverged in sampling times.

The sample was PBMCs, taken after 12 months of ibrutinib treatment. This clonotype was sampled from a human donor with chronic lymphocytic leukemia. The V call is TRBV29-1, the J call TRBJ1-1; D not resolved. CDR3 in amino acids: CSVEKELNTEAFF. Here the CDR3 DNA reads TGCAGCGTAGAAAAGGAGTTGAACACTGAAGCTTTCTTT.